This T cell receptor (beta chain) was retrieved from a study of T cells in tuberculosis. Study background: Samples predate treatment or fall within its first 7 days. Study outcomes and limitations: Shorter CDR3-alpha in active tuberculosis partly drove smaller distances.

This clone was recorded only once. What it binds is unknown. Some clones are missing from TCRdb's copy, which holds only in-frame ones; the method was immunoSEQ multiplex PCR. This table holds 20,000 to 25,000 clones, under 85% found once. The time point is: new active TB diagnosis, blood taken before or within 7 days of starting treatment. This CDR3 has 13 amino acids. In germline, CDR1 is WSHSY, CDR2 SAAADI. V lost 3 bases to trimming and J lost 2 bases, with 5 bases between them. This receptor was taken from an adult with tuberculosis. This chain connects TRBV10-2 to TRBJ2-1, with a possible D match to TRBD2 (5 bases). Sample: PBMCs, taken at tuberculosis diagnosis. The CDR3 spells CASSDGTYNEQFF. Here the CDR3 DNA reads TGCGCCAGCAGTGACGGGACCTACAATGAGCAGTTCTTC.